Shown below are 7 T cell receptor beta chains from a single sample sequenced in a study of OX40 agonist ivuxolimab in advanced cancers. The protocol was immunoSEQ multiplex PCR, while the TCRdb copy is restricted to in-frame clones and leaves out a portion. The table lists roughly 110,000 clones, around 90% of them singletons. The starting material was CD4+ or CD8+ T cells sorted from blood, obtained in a trial of the OX40 agonist ivuxolimab. Every receptor here comes from an adult with an advanced solid tumor such as melanoma, head and neck, liver or kidney cancer.

V is TRBV7-8 and J is TRBJ1-1, with 10 bases aligning to TRBD1. The ends lost 1 base at V and 3 bases at J; junction bases unmatched: 14. Per the germline V gene, CDR1 is SGHVS and CDR2 is FQNEAQ. The CDR3 length is 19 residues. CDR3 region: CASSLVRRTGGSGDTEAFF. The CDR3 nucleotides read TGTGCCAGCAGCTTAGTTCGGCGGACAGGGGGAAGTGGGGACACTGAAGCTTTCTTT. The complete variable domain, with remaining parts taken from reference TRBV7-8 and TRBJ1-1, reads GAGVSQSPRYKVAKRGQDVALRCDPISGHVSLFWYQQALGQGPEFLTYFQNEAQLDKSGLPSDRFFAERPEGSVSTLKIQRTQQEDSAVYLCASSLVRRTGGSGDTEAFFGQGTRLTVV.

The V and J genes are TRBV28 and TRBJ2-1; 12 bases are a match to TRBD2. J gave up 12 bases and V 1 base, and 10 bases lay outside the gene matches. This CDR3 comprises 16 residues. Germline V gene data show CDR1 as MDHEN and CDR2 as SYDVKM. CDR3 DNA sequence: TGTGCCAGCAGTTTATCCGCTAGCGGGAGGGCCATCAGGCAGTTCTTC. It specifies CASSLSASGRAIRQFF.

As concerns this clone: The sample contains more than one DNA sequence encoding this CDR3. J is TRBJ1-4 and V is TRBV6-5; no clear D. The CDR3 runs 13 residues. In germline, CDR1 is MNHEY, CDR2 SVGAGI. V dropped 2 bases and J dropped 4 bases, with 5 bases sitting between them. CDR3 protein: CASSYRSNEKLFF. CDR3 nucleotide sequence: TGTGCCAGCAGTTACAGGAGTAATGAAAAACTGTTTTTT.

This rearrangement joins TRBV27 to TRBJ1-2; D perhaps matches TRBD1 (6 bases). V lost 6 bases and J 7 bases, leaving 18 bases between the germline ends. Germline CDR1 is MNHEY and CDR2 is SMNVEV (reference sequence). The CDR3 has 14 amino acids. CDR3 protein: CASSPGGRVSGYTF. The CDR3, as DNA: TGTGCCAGCAGCCCCGGGGGCAGGGTTTCTGGCTACACCTTC.

The gene calls are TRBV25-1 and TRBJ1-2; no definite D call. Germline assignment: CDR1 MGHDK and CDR2 SYGVNS. The ends were cut back, 2 bases at V and 4 bases at J, with 8 bases in the middle. The CDR3 loop spans 13 amino acids. The CDR3 sequence is CASSEAYGYGYTF. The CDR3 nucleotides are TGTGCCAGCAGTGAAGCCTATGGCTATGGCTACACCTTC.

This clone is a singleton in its sample. The chain combines TRBV19 with TRBJ1-1; 9 bases map to TRBD1. The CDR3 covers 13 residues. Germline CDR1 LNHDA, CDR2 SQIVND (reference sequence). The V segment lost 10 bases and the J segment 4 bases; nucleotides outside the gene matches: 7. CDR3 region: CATADRGVTEAFF. As DNA, the CDR3 is TGTGCCACCGCAGACAGGGGGGTCACTGAAGCTTTCTTT.

This chain connects TRBV7-8 to TRBJ2-7; D remains ambiguous. CDR3 length: 15 residues. The V end was cut by 2 bases, the J end by 4 bases, with 15 bases between. In germline, CDR1 is SGHVS, CDR2 FQNEAQ. The CDR3 sequence: CASSLNRASGYEQYF. The CDR3 coding sequence is TGTGCCAGCAGCTTAAATCGTGCTAGTGGATACGAGCAGTACTTC.